These 7 T cell receptor beta chains share one sample of origin, sequenced in a study of cytomegalovirus exposure and HLA in healthy donors. The PCR ran on 60 Vbeta and 13 Jbeta primers. The method was immunoSEQ multiplex PCR; TCRdb's version includes in-frame clones alone and lacks a portion of them. This repertoire shows 200,000 or so clones, around 75% found once; its top ten account for 4.5% to 7.5%. Sequencing was carried out using PBMCs. The receptors were sampled from a woman younger than 45 in good health and CMV-seropositive.

The chain has TRBV7-9 and TRBJ2-3; D not certain. Trimming shortened V by 4 bases and J by 4 bases, and 12 bases separated the two germline ends. The CDR3 is 14 residues long. Germline-derived CDR1 and CDR2 are SEHNR and FQNEAQ (reference sequence). CDR3 coding DNA: TGTGCCAGCAGCTCCCCCCTCCACTCAGATACGCAGTATTTT. This sequence encodes CASSSPLHSDTQYF.

V usage is TRBV27 and J usage is TRBJ2-7; no reliable D call. The CDR3 sequence is 14 residues long. The germline gives CDR1 MNHEY, CDR2 SMNVEV (reference sequence). Deletions cut 2 bases from V and 5 bases from J, with 13 bases between. The CDR3 DNA reads TGTGCCAGCAGTTTAGTCCCCGGGTGGGACGAGCAGTACTTC. This translates into CASSLVPGWDEQYF.

The chain recombines TRBV5-6 with TRBJ2-6; the match to TRBD1 covers 8 bases. This CDR3 is 19 amino acids long. Germline assignment: CDR1 SGHDT and CDR2 YYEEEE. With V trimmed by 2 bases and J by 12 bases, 22 bases remained unmatched. Here the CDR3 DNA reads TGTGCCAGCAGCTTTCTCCGGGACAGGATTCACCTGGGTAGACCCGTCCTGACTTTC. As protein: CASSFLRDRIHLGRPVLTF.

V is TRBV4-1 and J is TRBJ1-4; D possibly corresponds to TRBD1 (5 bases). The V end was cut by 8 bases, the J end by 5 bases, with 15 bases between. The CDR3 covers 14 residues. From germline, CDR1 is MGHRA and CDR2 YSYEKL. The DNA of the CDR3 is TGCGCCAGCTCGCCAACCAGGGCCAATGAAAAACTGTTTTTT. Translation gives CASSPTRANEKLFF.

Remarks on this clone: Different DNA sequences within this sample yield the same CDR3. The J gene is TRBJ2-1, the V gene TRBV6-4; the D is unclear. V gave up 5 bases and J gave up 10 bases, with 18 bases separating them. CDR3 size: 14 residues. Germline CDR1 and CDR2: MRHNA and SNTAGT. The CDR3 coding sequence is TGTGCCAGCAGTCTCGAGCCTACCCTAGGAGAGCAGTTCTTC. This gives the protein CASSLEPTLGEQFF.

The rearrangement joins TRBV5-4 to TRBJ2-7; 8 positions match TRBD1. Germline V gene sequence: CDR1 SGHNT, CDR2 YYREEE (reference sequence). CDR3 length: 14 residues. The trim removed 5 bases at V and 6 bases at J, leaving 10 bases unmatched. The CDR3 here is CASRPQGARREQYF. The CDR3 DNA reads as TGTGCCAGCAGGCCCCAGGGGGCGAGGCGCGAGCAGTACTTC.

The chain recombines TRBV9 with TRBJ2-7; 8 nucleotides match TRBD1. CDR1 is SGDLS and CDR2 is YYNGEE in the germline V gene. This CDR3 comprises 14 residues. V dropped 1 base and J dropped 5; count of bases not matched to a gene: 5. The CDR3 reads CASSVRGQGNEQYF. The CDR3 DNA reads TGTGCCAGCAGCGTAAGAGGACAGGGTAACGAGCAGTACTTC.